Shown below are 28 T cell receptor beta chains from a single sample sequenced in a study of cytomegalovirus exposure and HLA in healthy donors. PCR employed 60 Vbeta and 13 Jbeta primers. Generated by immunoSEQ multiplex PCR, the TCRdb table keeps only in-frame clones and is missing some. The sample records roughly 100,000 clones, 75% being singletons. The sample was PBMCs. All receptors derive from a man between 40 and 49 years old in good health and CMV-seronegative.

This rearrangement joins TRBV7-2 to TRBJ2-7; 11 nucleotides line up with TRBD2. CDR3 length: 15 amino acids. The J segment lost 3 bases and the V segment lost 6 bases, leaving 7 bases of the junction unmatched. Germline values: CDR1 SGHTA, CDR2 FQGNSA. CDR3 loop: CASRPTSGAYYEQYF. CDR3 sequence (DNA): TGTGCCAGCAGGCCGACTAGCGGGGCCTACTACGAGCAGTACTTC.

V and J are TRBV4-2 and TRBJ2-1, with D hard to call. CDR1 is LGHNA, CDR2 YNFKEQ, per germline. Trimming took 4 bases from V and 8 from J, leaving 15 bases between them. The CDR3 length is 14 residues. CDR3 coding DNA: TGTGCCAGCAGCCGCAGGTCCAGCCTCGATGAGCAGTTCTTC. Protein: CASSRRSSLDEQFF.

The chain is built from TRBV10-2 and TRBJ2-7; TRBD2 agrees at 11 bases. Germline CDR1 and CDR2: WSHSY and SAAADI. V gave up 6 bases and J gave up 0 bases; unmatched junction bases: 13. CDR3 length equals 18 residues. The CDR3 nucleotides are TGCGCCAGCAGCCCCCTAGCGGGGGGCCCAACTAACTCCTACGAGCAGTACTTC. Residues: CASSPLAGGPTNSYEQYF.

The chain carries TRBV20-1 and TRBJ2-3, with D tentatively TRBD2 (6 bases). In germline, CDR1 is DFQATT, CDR2 SNEGSKA (reference sequence). This CDR3 is built from 11 residues. The V and J ends lost 3 bases and 11 bases respectively, with 12 bases between them. CDR3 residues: CSARGRGRQYF. The CDR3 bases are TGCAGTGCTAGGGGGCGGGGTAGGCAGTATTTT.

This chain links TRBV6-4 with TRBJ2-2; 10 nucleotides match TRBD1. The J segment lost 2 bases and the V segment lost 6 bases, leaving 6 bases of the junction unmatched. There are 16 residues in the CDR3. Per germline, CDR1 MRHNA and CDR2 SNTAGT. The CDR3 region has the DNA TGTGCCAGCAGAGAAGACAGGGGGCAAAACACCGGGGAGCTGTTTTTT. Translated, it gives CASREDRGQNTGELFF.

As regards this clone: A read error is possible here, since a much larger clone lies one base away. This chain joins TRBV5-6 and TRBJ2-3, with a possible D match to TRBD2 (7 bases). V gave up 0 bases and J gave up 2 bases, with 13 bases separating them. CDR1 is SGHDT and CDR2 is YYEEEE in the germline V gene. The CDR3 sequence is 16 residues long. CDR3 DNA: TGTGCCAGCAGCTTGGAGGGGGGGGGCCACACAGATACGCAGTATTTT. As protein: CASSLEGGGHTDTQYF.

This clone showed up just a few times. J is TRBJ2-7 and V is TRBV25-1, with 9 nucleotides matching TRBD1. Germline CDR1 and CDR2: MGHDK and SYGVNS. The J segment lost 9 bases and the V segment lost 3 bases, leaving 9 bases of the junction unmatched. This CDR3 contains 14 residues. CDR3 amino acids: CASSEFSGTGRQYF. In nucleotides, the CDR3 is TGTGCCAGCAGTGAGTTCTCCGGGACAGGGCGGCAGTACTTC.

This sequence joins TRBV7-2 and TRBJ1-1; 9 positions agree with TRBD1. The CDR3 spans 14 residues. The V segment lost 0 bases and the J segment 9 bases; nucleotides outside the gene matches: 5. The germline CDR1 and CDR2 sequences are SGHTA and FQGNSA. The DNA of the CDR3 is TGTGCCAGCAGCTTAGCGGGACAGGGAACACAAGCTTTCTTT. Protein sequence: CASSLAGQGTQAFF. The full variable domain, its missing parts supplied by reference TRBV7-2 and TRBJ1-1, is GAGVSQSPSNKVTEKGKDVELRCDPISGHTALYWYRQSLGQGLEFLIYFQGNSAPDKSGLPSDRFSAERTGGSVSTLTIQRTQQEDSAVYLCASSLAGQGTQAFFGQGTRLTVV.

The V gene is TRBV6-1, the J gene TRBJ2-3; D may be TRBD2 (5 bases). The length of the CDR3 is 14 residues. From germline, CDR1 is MNHNS and CDR2 SASEGT. V lost 4 bases, J lost 6 bases, and 14 bases lay in between. CDR3 region: CASSVNGPGDTQYF. DNA for the CDR3: TGTGCCAGCAGTGTAAACGGGCCGGGGGATACGCAGTATTTT.

The chain recombines TRBV6-6 with TRBJ2-3, with 10 bases matching TRBD2. V lost 6 bases and J lost 4; bases outside the gene matches: 7. Germline V CDR1 and CDR2: MNHNY, SVGAGI (reference sequence). The CDR3 covers 15 residues. The DNA for the CDR3 is TGTGCCAGCAGAGGTATTAGCGGGGGGTCAGATACGCAGTATTTT. Translated: CASRGISGGSDTQYF.

The chain is built from TRBV10-3 and TRBJ2-7, with D perhaps TRBD2 (6 bases). With 4 bases removed from V and 5 bases from J, the gap between germline ends came to 6 bases. Germline CDR1 is ENHRY and CDR2 is SYGVKD. The CDR3 runs 11 residues. DNA for the CDR3: TGTGCCATCAGTGGGGGGGACGAGCAGTACTTC. Its translation is CAISGGDEQYF.

The chain is built from TRBV10-2 and TRBJ1-1; D uncertain. Trimming stripped 11 bases from V and 6 bases from J, with 13 bases between. Per the germline V gene, CDR1 is WSHSY and CDR2 is SAAADI. The CDR3 spans 11 residues. CDR3 nucleotides: TGCGCCGCCGGAGGCCGGTCTGAAGCTTTCTTT. Translated, it gives CAAGGRSEAFF.

This rearrangement joins TRBV11-2 to TRBJ1-2, with a possible D match to TRBD1 (5 bases). The germline V and J ends were trimmed by 0 bases and 4 bases, with 12 bases remaining between them. Germline V gene sequence: CDR1 SGHAT, CDR2 FQNNGV. CDR3 length: 15 amino acids. The CDR3 spells CASSLDNQGSYGYTF. CDR3 coding DNA: TGTGCCAGCAGCTTAGATAACCAGGGTAGCTATGGCTACACCTTC.

V gene TRBV19 combines with J gene TRBJ1-2; no clear D. Looked up from germline, CDR1 is LNHDA and CDR2 is SQIVND (reference sequence). The CDR3 length is 13 residues. V shed 9 bases and J shed 3 bases, with 14 bases lying between them. CDR3 region: CASARAGDYGYTF. As DNA, the CDR3 is TGTGCCAGCGCGCGAGCGGGCGACTATGGCTACACCTTC. The variable domain in full, with the rest retrieved from reference TRBV19 and TRBJ1-2, is DGGITQSPKYLFRKEGQNVTLSCEQNLNHDAMYWYRQDPGQGLRLIYYSQIVNDFQKGDIAEGYSVSREKKESFPLTVTSAQKNPTAFYLCASARAGDYGYTFGSGTRLTVV.

This clone was observed a single time. The chain employs TRBV6-1 and TRBJ1-2; D remains unclear. Trimming removed 4 bases from V and 5 bases from J, with 5 bases in between. CDR3 length: 11 amino acids. Germline loops: CDR1 MNHNS, CDR2 SASEGT. The CDR3 DNA reads as TGTGCCAGCAGTGTACAGTATGGCTACACCTTC. Translating gives CASSVQYGYTF.

CDR3 sequence reads: CASSTGEDYGYTF. The CDR3 DNA reads as TGTGCCAGCAGTACCGGGGAAGACTATGGCTACACCTTC. The chain joins TRBV2 to TRBJ1-2; D is unclear. Trimming cost V 5 bases and J 3 bases, with 10 bases left between them. CDR3 length: 13 amino acids. CDR1 is SNHLY and CDR2 is FYNNEI in the germline V gene.

In this sample, this clone turned up a few times. The J gene is TRBJ2-6, the V gene TRBV5-7, with 8 bases that match TRBD1. TRBV5-7 belongs to the ORF category, with a function that is uncertain. The CDR3 has 18 residues. The V gene end was trimmed by 0 bases and the J gene end by 0 bases; junction bases not matched to a gene: 5. CDR3 sequence reads: CASSLGQGAYSGANVLTF. CDR3 DNA sequence: TGTGCCAGCAGCTTGGGGCAGGGGGCATACTCTGGGGCCAACGTCCTGACTTTC.

The J gene is TRBJ2-3, the V gene TRBV11-3; 11 positions agree with TRBD2. The trim removed 0 bases at V and 2 bases at J, leaving 7 bases unmatched. The CDR3 is made up of 18 amino acids. Per germline, CDR1 SGHNT and CDR2 YENEEA. This CDR3 reads CASSLDASGGSDTDTQYF. In DNA, the CDR3 is TGTGCCAGCAGCTTAGACGCTAGCGGGGGGTCGGACACAGATACGCAGTATTTT.

The genes are TRBV5-1 and TRBJ1-5; D is unclear. The V gene's germline CDR1 is SGHRS and CDR2 YFSETQ. CDR3 size: 15 residues. Between the trimmed V and J ends, which lost 2 bases and 2 bases, there was a span of 11 bases. In DNA form, the CDR3 reads TGCGCCAGCAGCTTCGCCGCGGGAGGCAATCAGCCCCAGCATTTT. Amino acids: CASSFAAGGNQPQHF.

This clone was found once. This sequence joins TRBV7-2 and TRBJ1-1; possibly TRBD1 for D (5 bases). V was cut by 1 base and J by 3 bases, with 6 bases left in between. The CDR3 sequence is 13 residues long. Germline CDR1 SGHTA, CDR2 FQGNSA. CDR3 amino acids: CASSLDRYTEAFF. The CDR3 DNA is TGTGCCAGCAGCTTAGACAGGTACACTGAAGCTTTCTTT.

The chain couples TRBV5-8 to TRBJ1-6, with D unresolved. The CDR3 spans 13 residues. The germline CDR1 and CDR2 sequences are SGHTS and YDEGEE. V was cut by 5 bases and J by 7 bases, with 10 bases left in between. CDR3 coding DNA: TGTGCCAGCAGAAGAGAGGCAAATTCACCCCTCCACTTT. It yields the protein CASRREANSPLHF. Combining the CDR3 with reference TRBV5-8 and TRBJ1-6 gives the whole variable domain EAGVTQSPTHLIKTRGQQATLRCSPISGHTSVYWYQQALGLGLQFLLWYDEGEERNRGNFPPRFSGRQFPNYSSELNVNALELEDSALYLCASRREANSPLHFGNGTRLTVT.

In the case of this clone: Relative to the germline gene, one junction end is altered; a read error may explain this. This same CDR3 is encoded by further DNA sequences in the sample. J is TRBJ1-2 and V is TRBV29-1; D might be TRBD1 (6 bases). The CDR3 is 14 residues long. Germline V gene sequence: CDR1 SQVTM, CDR2 ANQGSEA. The chain's CDR3 is CSVDTGLANYGYTF. The CDR3 bases are TGCAGCGTGGATACAGGGCTCGCTAATTATGGCTACACCTTC.

This chain uses TRBV7-9 with TRBJ1-1; D gene uncertain. The CDR3 sequence is 13 residues long. V lost 4 bases, J lost 3 bases, and 9 bases lay in between. CDR1 is SEHNR and CDR2 is FQNEAQ in the germline V gene (reference sequence). CDR3 in DNA: TGTGCCAGCAGCTCCTTTGCGGACACTGAAGCTTTCTTT. This encodes CASSSFADTEAFF.

The chain is built from TRBV7-9 and TRBJ1-6, with 7 nucleotides matching TRBD1. Germline trimming cut 6 bases from V and 7 bases from J; bases unmatched to any gene: 9. The CDR3 totals 15 residues. CDR1 SEHNR and CDR2 FQNEAQ come from the germline V gene (reference sequence). This CDR3 is CASRPDRVGNSPLHF. CDR3 DNA sequence: TGTGCCAGCAGACCAGACAGGGTCGGAAATTCACCCCTCCACTTT.

J is TRBJ1-1 and V is TRBV7-8; 7 bases are a match to TRBD1. With V trimmed by 5 bases and J by 2 bases, 11 bases remained unmatched. Per the germline V gene, CDR1 is SGHVS and CDR2 is FQNEAQ. This CDR3 region has 16 residues. CDR3 residues: CASSARLGQANTEAFF. The CDR3, as DNA: TGTGCCAGCAGCGCACGATTAGGACAGGCTAACACTGAAGCTTTCTTT. Full variable domain (outside the CDR3, taken from reference TRBV7-8 and TRBJ1-1): GAGVSQSPRYKVAKRGQDVALRCDPISGHVSLFWYQQALGQGPEFLTYFQNEAQLDKSGLPSDRFFAERPEGSVSTLKIQRTQQEDSAVYLCASSARLGQANTEAFFGQGTRLTVV.

J is TRBJ1-1 and V is TRBV29-1, with 9 positions matching TRBD1. Germline V lookup: CDR1 SQVTM, CDR2 ANQGSEA. CDR3 length: 13 residues. V lost 0 bases and J lost 10; bases outside the gene matches: 6. CDR3 nucleotide sequence: TGCAGCGTTGAAGATCGAACGGACAGGGGAGCTTTCTTT. Translation: CSVEDRTDRGAFF.

This chain connects TRBV27 to TRBJ1-5; TRBD1 might be the D (5 bases). The germline V and J ends were trimmed by 2 bases and 6 bases, with 14 bases remaining between them. The CDR3 extends over 15 amino acids. The germline V gene has CDR1 MNHEY and CDR2 SMNVEV (reference sequence). CDR3 residues: CASSLTGGDRQPQHF. CDR3 bases: TGTGCCAGCAGTTTAACGGGGGGAGATCGTCAGCCCCAGCATTTT.

V gene TRBV9 combines with J gene TRBJ2-5, with D tentatively TRBD1 (6 bases). Germline V gene lookup returns CDR1 SGDLS and CDR2 YYNGEE. This CDR3 has 16 amino acids. The ends were cut back, 0 bases at V and 3 bases at J, with 15 bases in the middle. The CDR3 DNA is TGTGCCAGCAGCGTAGGGGCAGGGGCTCGGGAAGAGACCCAGTACTTC. It translates to CASSVGAGAREETQYF.